The 21 T cell receptor beta chains below all came from one sample that was sequenced in a study of blood T cell repertoires in COVID-19. The data were produced by immunoSEQ multiplex PCR, yet TCRdb's version contains in-frame clones alone and is incomplete. This sample has fewer than 150,000 clones, with just under 90% found just once. The specimen was peripheral blood. The receptors stem from a woman aged 35 to 49 with acute or convalescent COVID-19.

Here the CDR3 DNA reads TGCGCCAGCAGCTTTCCCTACCTAAAGGCGGGAGGAGAGACCCAGTACTTC. Translating it yields CASSFPYLKAGGETQYF. V is TRBV5-1 and J is TRBJ2-5, with 8 bases matching TRBD2. V trimming: 2 bases; J trimming: 4 bases; junction bases outside the gene matches: 13. Germline V gene lookup returns CDR1 SGHRS and CDR2 YFSETQ. The CDR3 length is 17 residues.

V and J are TRBV19 and TRBJ1-5; the D gene is possibly TRBD1 (6 bases). This CDR3 contains 20 residues. Trimming stripped 2 bases from V and 3 bases from J, with 26 bases between. CDR1 is LNHDA and CDR2 is SQIVND in the germline V gene (reference sequence). The CDR3 protein is CASSIIGPPPGQRFNQPQHF. CDR3 in DNA: TGTGCCAGTAGTATAATAGGCCCACCACCAGGACAGAGATTCAATCAGCCCCAGCATTTT. Looking up the rest from reference TRBV19 and TRBJ1-5 gives the full variable domain: DGGITQSPKYLFRKEGQNVTLSCEQNLNHDAMYWYRQDPGQGLRLIYYSQIVNDFQKGDIAEGYSVSREKKESFPLTVTSAQKNPTAFYLCASSIIGPPPGQRFNQPQHFGDGTRLSIL.

The rearrangement joins TRBV4-1 to TRBJ2-1; tentatively, D is TRBD2 (5 bases). CDR3 length: 15 amino acids. Germline V gene sequence: CDR1 MGHRA, CDR2 YSYEKL. Trimming stripped 6 bases from V and 2 bases from J, with 14 bases between. The CDR3 sequence: CASSKNTGTYNEQFF. The DNA for the CDR3 is TGCGCCAGCAGTAAAAACACGGGGACCTACAATGAGCAGTTCTTC.

There are a few counts of this clone. The chain is built from TRBV30 and TRBJ2-2; 10 bases map to TRBD2. V was clipped by 2 bases and J by 0 bases; unmatched bases: 0. The CDR3 has 15 amino acids. Germline V gene lookup returns CDR1 GTSNPN and CDR2 SVGIG (reference sequence). This CDR3 reads CAWSLAGANTGELFF. In nucleotides, the CDR3 is TGTGCCTGGAGTCTAGCGGGGGCGAACACCGGGGAGCTGTTTTTT.

The chain joins TRBV20-1 to TRBJ2-7; 11 nucleotides agree with TRBD2. Per germline, CDR1 DFQATT and CDR2 SNEGSKA (reference sequence). The CDR3 sequence is 16 residues long. With 3 bases clipped from V and 3 bases from J, the junction kept 10 bases outside the gene matches. The CDR3 loop reads CSASPGGLAVYYEQYF. The CDR3 nucleotides read TGCAGTGCTAGTCCTGGGGGACTAGCGGTTTACTACGAGCAGTACTTC.

The J gene is TRBJ2-1, the V gene TRBV7-2, with 8 bases fitting TRBD1. Per the germline V gene, CDR1 is SGHTA and CDR2 is FQGNSA. With 6 bases clipped from V and 5 bases from J, the junction kept 3 bases outside the gene matches. The CDR3 is 13 residues long. The CDR3 sequence is CASRMDRDNEQFF. The CDR3 nucleotides read TGTGCCAGCAGGATGGACAGGGACAATGAGCAGTTCTTC. The whole variable domain, remainder taken from reference TRBV7-2 and TRBJ2-1, is GAGVSQSPSNKVTEKGKDVELRCDPISGHTALYWYRQSLGQGLEFLIYFQGNSAPDKSGLPSDRFSAERTGGSVSTLTIQRTQQEDSAVYLCASRMDRDNEQFFGPGTRLTVL.

For this clone: Mismatch with germline at one junction end may stem from a read error. The J gene is TRBJ1-3, the V gene TRBV7-9; D uncertain. This CDR3 is built from 13 residues. CDR1 and CDR2 (germline): SEHNR, FQNEAQ (reference sequence). The chain's CDR3 is CASSWMGGDTIYF. CDR3 coding DNA: TGTGCCAGCAGCTGGATGGGTGGAGACACCATATATTTT.

The chain is built from TRBV18 and TRBJ1-1, with D hard to call. Trimming left V 1 base short and J 0 bases short, with 9 bases between. In germline, CDR1 is KGHSH, CDR2 LQKENI. The CDR3 totals 15 residues. CDR3 DNA: TGTGCCAGCTCACCACGTTACAGCATGAACACTGAAGCTTTCTTT. It codes for CASSPRYSMNTEAFF.

The chain links TRBV6-1 to TRBJ2-1; TRBD1 might be the D (6 bases). The CDR3 is 16 amino acids. Between the trimmed V and J ends, which lost 3 bases and 3 bases, there was a span of 15 bases. In germline, CDR1 is MNHNS, CDR2 SASEGT. This CDR3 is CASSESLGAGYNEQFF. The CDR3 coding sequence is TGTGCCAGCAGTGAGAGTTTGGGGGCTGGCTACAATGAGCAGTTCTTC.

The chain carries TRBV5-1 and TRBJ2-7, with a tentative D call TRBD2 (5 bases). CDR3 length: 14 residues. Germline V gene data show CDR1 as SGHRS and CDR2 as YFSETQ. V was shortened by 0 bases and J by 6 bases, with 13 bases between the two germline ends. The CDR3 loop is CASSLVVAGGEQYF. Written as DNA, the CDR3 is TGCGCCAGCAGCTTGGTTGTGGCTGGAGGCGAGCAGTACTTC. Supplemented by reference TRBV5-1 and TRBJ2-7, the full variable domain reads KAGVTQTPRYLIKTRGQQVTLSCSPISGHRSVSWYQQTPGQGLQFLFEYFSETQRNKGNFPGRFSGRQFSNSRSEMNVSTLELGDSALYLCASSLVVAGGEQYFGPGTRLTVT.

The CDR3 nucleotides read TGCGCCAGCAGCCAAGATGAGGAGGCAGGGGACGAAGCTTTCTTT. It codes for CASSQDEEAGDEAFF. The chain employs TRBV4-3 and TRBJ1-1, with a tentative D call TRBD1 (6 bases). Germline V gene data show CDR1 as LGHNA and CDR2 as YSLEER. Between the trimmed V and J ends, which lost 0 bases and 8 bases, there was a span of 16 bases. CDR3 length: 15 residues.

The CDR3 loop reads CASSLGRAHSPLHF. The CDR3, as DNA: TGTGCCAGCAGCTTGGGCAGGGCTCACTCACCCCTCCACTTT. V gene TRBV11-3 combines with J gene TRBJ1-6, with TRBD1 as a possible D gene (5 bases). Germline V gene lookup returns CDR1 SGHNT and CDR2 YENEEA. The CDR3 spans 14 residues. With 3 bases removed from V and 10 bases from J, the gap between germline ends came to 13 bases.

This sequence joins TRBV5-1 and TRBJ2-2; D uncertain. This CDR3 has 12 residues. The germline V and J ends were trimmed by 1 base and 6 bases, with 4 bases remaining between them. Germline V gene lookup returns CDR1 SGHRS and CDR2 YFSETQ. CDR3 nucleotide sequence: TGCGCCAGCAGCTTGCTTCCCGGGGAGCTGTTTTTT. This gives the protein CASSLLPGELFF.

The chain employs TRBV6-5 and TRBJ2-5; tentatively, D is TRBD1 (5 bases). CDR3 length equals 14 residues. Trimming shortened V by 2 bases and J by 2 bases, and 9 bases separated the two germline ends. The germline CDR1 and CDR2 sequences are MNHEY and SVGAGI. The DNA for the CDR3 is TGTGCCAGCAGTTACAGACAGAATCAAGAGACCCAGTACTTC. Amino acid sequence: CASSYRQNQETQYF.

The chain employs TRBV5-1 and TRBJ2-2; a weak D match, TRBD2 (6 bases). V lost 0 bases, J lost 6 bases, and 12 bases lay in between. CDR3 length: 15 amino acids. From germline, CDR1 is SGHRS and CDR2 YFSETQ. This CDR3 reads CASSLGGGKAGELFF. CDR3 bases: TGCGCCAGCAGCTTGGGAGGAGGGAAGGCCGGGGAGCTGTTTTTT.

The chain couples TRBV29-1 to TRBJ2-3; D is perhaps TRBD1 (5 bases). V dropped 2 bases and J dropped 4 bases, with 7 bases sitting between them. The CDR3 is 12 amino acids. Germline V gene data show CDR1 as SQVTM and CDR2 as ANQGSEA. CDR3 protein: CSVEQGSDTQYF. DNA for the CDR3: TGCAGCGTTGAACAGGGATCAGATACGCAGTATTTT.

Turning to this clone: Within the sample, other DNA sequences also encode this same CDR3. The chain carries TRBV10-3 and TRBJ1-2, with D possibly TRBD1 on 5 matching bases. V gave up 0 bases and J gave up 2 bases, with 7 bases separating them. The CDR3 contains 14 residues. Germline CDR1 ENHRY, CDR2 SYGVKD. CDR3 in amino acids: CAISESGGNYGYTF. CDR3 coding DNA: TGTGCCATCAGTGAGTCGGGGGGGAACTATGGCTACACCTTC.

The count of this clone is one. The chain employs TRBV10-3 and TRBJ2-7, with D tentatively TRBD1 (5 bases). Trimming pared 8 bases from V and 6 bases from J, leaving 20 bases between. This CDR3 region has 14 residues. In germline, CDR1 is ENHRY, CDR2 SYGVKD. CDR3 nucleotide sequence: TGTGCCATCGGGGCCGTGGAGCGAGTCGGCGAGCAGTACTTC. Protein sequence: CAIGAVERVGEQYF.

This clone turned up a few times. The CDR3 sequence: CASSIEKQDRGYTF. In nucleotides, the CDR3 is TGTGCCAGTAGTATCGAGAAACAGGACAGGGGCTACACCTTC. The chain combines TRBV19 with TRBJ1-2; 7 bases are shared with TRBD1. CDR1 and CDR2 (germline): LNHDA, SQIVND (reference sequence). V shed 3 bases and J 8 bases; nucleotides not matched to a gene: 9. The CDR3 is 14 amino acids.

The rearrangement links TRBV15 to TRBJ2-5, with D maybe TRBD2 (6 bases). The germline V gene has CDR1 LNHNV and CDR2 YYDKDF (reference sequence). V was clipped by 1 base and J by 3 bases, with 15 bases between them. The CDR3 loop spans 16 amino acids. The CDR3 DNA reads TGTGCCACCAGCAGAGCGGGAGTCCGGGGGAAAGAGACCCAGTACTTC. Its translation: CATSRAGVRGKETQYF.

The CDR3 DNA sequence: TGTGCCAGCAGCTTGGGGGGCCAAAACACCGGGGAGCTGTTTTTT. Translating it yields CASSLGGQNTGELFF. This chain links TRBV5-4 with TRBJ2-2; TRBD1 might be the D (5 bases). Germline V gives CDR1 SGHNT, CDR2 YYREEE (reference sequence). The V end was cut by 0 bases, the J end by 2 bases, with 8 bases between. The length of the CDR3 is 15 residues.